By sample share, the clone carrying this T cell receptor beta chain is large. Using RNA transcripts, the TCR beta CDR3 regions were amplified. HTBI primers primed a first-round RT-PCR, and a second-round multiplex PCR followed. MiXCR, run by TCRdb on the multiplex PCR reads, gives a single entry per CDR3 protein. The sample lists about 39,000 distinct CDR3 sequences; 50% were seen once. The data derive from a study of Graves' ophthalmopathy and Graves' hyperthyroidism. The sequence was collected from an adult woman with stable Graves' hyperthyroidism. What was sequenced was peripheral blood.

CDR3 residues: CASSLSRVHEQYF. The CDR3 bases are TGTGCCAGCAGCTTAAGCAGGGTCCACGAGCAGTACTTC. This chain links TRBV7-3 with TRBJ2-7, with D possibly being TRBD1 (5 bases). The CDR3 is 13 residues long. Trimming removed 1 base from V and 5 bases from J, with 9 bases in between. Germline CDR1 is SGHTA and CDR2 is FQGTGA.